The 26 T cell receptor beta chains in this list originate from one sample, sequenced in a study of early T cells in non-severe SARS-CoV-2 infection. TCRdb ran MiXCR on the 5' RACE reads and lists one entry per CDR3 protein. This table holds roughly 83,000 distinct CDR3 sequences, under 11% found once. Sequencing was performed on whole blood, taken at baseline. The receptors stem from an adult who was a healthcare worker with PCR-confirmed SARS-CoV-2 infection or an uninfected control (not recorded which).

In this sample, this clonotype turned up many times. This rearrangement joins TRBV19 to TRBJ2-1, with TRBD2 identical over 10 bases. Germline loops: CDR1 LNHDA, CDR2 SQIVND (reference sequence). This CDR3 region has 16 residues. Trimming took 3 bases from V and 5 from J; bases not matched to a gene: 7. DNA for the CDR3: TGTGCCAGTAGTATTGAGGGTCTAGCGGGGGACAATGAGCAGTTCTTC. Its translation is CASSIEGLAGDNEQFF.

In this sample, this clonotype turned up a few times. The chain carries TRBV23-1 and TRBJ1-5; D possibly corresponds to TRBD1 (6 bases). TRBV23-1 is an open reading frame whose function is uncertain. CDR3 size: 16 residues. Trimming removed 5 bases at V and 5 bases at J, with 19 bases between. This CDR3 reads CASSSPGESCHQPQHF. CDR3 sequence (DNA): TGCGCCAGCAGTAGCCCAGGGGAAAGTTGTCATCAGCCCCAGCATTTT.

By share of the sample, this clonotype is medium-sized. The V and J genes are TRBV6-6 and TRBJ2-2; tentatively, D is TRBD2 (5 bases). Germline V lookup: CDR1 MNHNY, CDR2 SVGAGI (reference sequence). There are 19 residues in the CDR3. Between the trimmed V and J ends, which lost 0 bases and 1 base, there was a span of 18 bases. The CDR3 loop reads CASSYSRTRSIGNTGELFF. CDR3 DNA sequence: TGTGCCAGCAGTTACTCTCGTACTAGATCGATTGGGAACACCGGGGAGCTGTTTTTT.

This clonotype was detected many times. This rearrangement joins TRBV7-7 to TRBJ2-3; 15 bases match TRBD2. Unmatched junction bases numbered 16, after V lost 2 bases and J lost 4 bases. Germline V gene sequence: CDR1 SSHAT, CDR2 FNYEAQ (reference sequence). The CDR3 has 21 residues. As DNA, the CDR3 is TGTGCCAGCAGCTTATACCCCCCCGGACTAGCGGGAGGGCCTCTCCCAGATACGCAGTATTTT. It is translated as CASSLYPPGLAGGPLPDTQYF.

This chain connects TRBV2 to TRBJ2-1; TRBD2 matches 11 bases. Germline CDR1 is SNHLY and CDR2 is FYNNEI. V was pared by 8 bases and J by 8 bases, with 11 bases of the junction left unmatched. The CDR3 is 15 residues long. The CDR3 DNA reads as TGTGCCAGCGTCAGTCTAACTAGCGGGAGATATGAGCAGTTCTTC. It encodes CASVSLTSGRYEQFF.

This clonotype was seen ten or more times. V gene TRBV12-3 or TRBV12-4 combines with J gene TRBJ2-1; 12 bases fit TRBD2. V trimming: 5 bases; J trimming: 14 bases; junction bases outside the gene matches: 13. The CDR3 is made up of 15 amino acids. The CDR3 loop is CASSQTSGRSRREFF. The CDR3 DNA sequence: TGTGCCAGCAGTCAAACTAGCGGGAGGAGTAGGCGCGAGTTCTTC.

This clonotype was seen ten or more times. The J gene is TRBJ2-3, the V gene TRBV5-1, with 7 bases matching TRBD1. The V gene end was trimmed by 0 bases and the J gene end by 2 bases; junction bases not matched to a gene: 3. The CDR3 totals 15 residues. Germline CDR1 reads SGHRS; CDR2 reads YFSETQ. The CDR3 sequence: CASSLGQGHTDTQYF. CDR3 in DNA: TGCGCCAGCAGCTTGGGACAGGGCCACACAGATACGCAGTATTTT.

This clonotype was counted only a few times. The CDR3: CASSPGDLPLHF. For the CDR3, the DNA is TGTGCCAGCTCCCCCGGGGACCTTCCCCTCCACTTT. The chain carries TRBV18 and TRBJ1-6, with a weak D call TRBD1 (5 bases). The V gene lost 6 bases and the J gene lost 13 bases, with 13 bases spanning the gap. The CDR3 is made up of 12 amino acids. Germline V lookup: CDR1 KGHSH, CDR2 LQKENI.

V gene TRBV20-1 combines with J gene TRBJ2-5; no firm D call. V lost 6 bases to trimming and J lost 5 bases, with 10 bases between them. This CDR3 has 11 residues. From germline, CDR1 is DFQATT and CDR2 SNEGSKA (reference sequence). DNA of the CDR3: TGCAGTGCCATTCTTCGGGAGACCCAGTACTTC. Its protein product is CSAILRETQYF.

This sequence joins TRBV28 and TRBJ1-6; D is uncertain. V lost 6 bases to trimming and J lost 7 bases, with 10 bases between them. Germline assignment: CDR1 MDHEN and CDR2 SYDVKM. This CDR3 has 13 residues. CDR3: CASSTDQNSPLHF. In DNA form, the CDR3 reads TGTGCCAGCAGCACGGACCAAAATTCACCCCTCCACTTT.

This clonotype was observed a handful of times. The chain has TRBV7-7 and TRBJ2-2, with 7 bases that match TRBD2. The CDR3 covers 15 residues. Trimming at V came to 4 bases and at J to 2 bases, leaving 4 bases not matched to a gene. The germline CDR1 and CDR2 sequences are SSHAT and FNYEAQ (reference sequence). For the CDR3, the DNA is TGTGCCAGCAGCTCACGGGACTATAACACCGGGGAGCTGTTTTTT. It specifies CASSSRDYNTGELFF.

In this sample, this clonotype turned up a few times. The chain recombines TRBV5-1 with TRBJ1-2; D gene ambiguous. CDR1 and CDR2 from the germline V gene are SGHRS and YFSETQ. V shed 0 bases and J shed 2 bases, with 8 bases lying between them. CDR3 length equals 14 residues. The DNA for the CDR3 is TGCGCCAGCAGCTTGGAGAGAGCCAACTATGGCTACACCTTC. Its protein product is CASSLERANYGYTF.

The chain couples TRBV5-1 to TRBJ2-1, with no clear D. CDR1 SGHRS and CDR2 YFSETQ come from the germline V gene. V was cut by 2 bases and J by 8 bases, with 5 bases left in between. This CDR3 comprises 11 residues. The CDR3 reads CASSFLHEQFF. In nucleotides, the CDR3 is TGCGCCAGCAGCTTTCTTCATGAGCAGTTCTTC.

J is TRBJ1-1 and V is TRBV5-1; unclear D gene. Germline-derived CDR1 and CDR2 are SGHRS and YFSETQ. The V end was cut by 4 bases, the J end by 1 base, with 14 bases between. CDR3 length: 15 residues. For the CDR3, the DNA is TGCGCCAGCAGCATAGAGGGAGTTTCGAACACTGAAGCTTTCTTT. It is translated as CASSIEGVSNTEAFF.

This clonotype was seen at least ten times. The rearrangement joins TRBV3-1 to TRBJ2-1, with D possibly being TRBD2 (6 bases). The germline gives CDR1 LGHDT, CDR2 YNNKEL (reference sequence). The ends were cut back, 0 bases at V and 0 bases at J, with 6 bases in the middle. This CDR3 is 15 amino acids long. CDR3 residues: CASSQDGSSYNEQFF. The CDR3, as DNA: TGTGCCAGCAGCCAAGACGGGAGCTCCTACAATGAGCAGTTCTTC.

This clonotype was detected many times. This chain uses TRBV5-1 with TRBJ1-6; 8 bases fit TRBD1. V was clipped by 2 bases and J by 10 bases; unmatched bases: 8. From germline, CDR1 is SGHRS and CDR2 YFSETQ. The CDR3 is made up of 15 amino acids. In DNA form, the CDR3 reads TGCGCCAGCAGCTTAAAAGGACAGGGTGGATCACCCCTCCACTTT. The encoded protein is CASSLKGQGGSPLHF.

The chain has TRBV20-1 and TRBJ2-1; TRBD2 agrees at 8 bases. CDR3 size: 15 residues. V gave up 6 bases and J gave up 16 bases; unmatched junction bases: 23. The germline CDR1 and CDR2 sequences are DFQATT and SNEGSKA (reference sequence). The CDR3 DNA reads as TGCAGTGCGACCCGAACGGGACTAGATACCCCTACCCCCTTCTTC. Amino acid sequence: CSATRTGLDTPTPFF.

This chain joins TRBV28 and TRBJ2-2; D gene ambiguous. Germline CDR1 is MDHEN and CDR2 is SYDVKM. CDR3 size: 12 residues. V lost 6 bases and J lost 3, with 5 bases in between. CDR3 sequence (DNA): TGTGCCAGCAGGGGATACACCGGGGAGCTGTTTTTT. Its protein is CASRGYTGELFF.

The CDR3 nucleotides read TGTGCCATCAGTGACGTTGGCTCCCTATACGAGCAGTACTTC. Protein product: CAISDVGSLYEQYF. This rearrangement joins TRBV10-3 to TRBJ2-7, with D uncertain. CDR3 length: 14 residues. The ends were cut back, 3 bases at V and 4 bases at J, with 13 bases in the middle. In germline, CDR1 is ENHRY, CDR2 SYGVKD.

The CDR3 sequence is CASMEISGNTIYF. The CDR3 DNA is TGCGCCAGCATGGAGATTTCTGGAAACACCATATATTTT. The chain employs TRBV10-2 and TRBJ1-3; D is ambiguous. Germline loops: CDR1 WSHSY, CDR2 SAAADI. CDR3 size: 13 residues. V gave up 7 bases and J gave up 1 base, with 8 bases separating them.

This clonotype was picked up many times. The chain couples TRBV12-3 or TRBV12-4 to TRBJ1-1; D may be TRBD1 (6 bases). The CDR3 is 15 residues long. Trimming cost V 0 bases and J 4 bases, with 12 bases left between them. CDR3 nucleotide sequence: TGTGCCAGCAGTTTAGCGATCGGCAGGGGCACTGAAGCTTTCTTT. Translated, it gives CASSLAIGRGTEAFF.

This clonotype was detected only a few times. J is TRBJ2-7 and V is TRBV5-5; TRBD2 matches at 11 bases. CDR1 and CDR2 from the germline V gene are SGHKS and YYEKEE (reference sequence). This CDR3 region has 15 residues. With 4 bases clipped from V and 2 bases from J, the junction kept 5 bases outside the gene matches. The CDR3: CASSAGLAAPYEQYF. CDR3 in DNA: TGTGCCAGCAGCGCGGGACTAGCGGCTCCCTACGAGCAGTACTTC.

This clonotype was observed a handful of times. The chain uses TRBV12-3 or TRBV12-4 and TRBJ1-4; no clear D gene. This CDR3 has 11 amino acids. V was cut by 3 bases and J by 7 bases, with 3 bases left in between. The DNA of the CDR3 is TGTGCCAGCAGTTTTAGTGAAAAACTGTTTTTT. Its translation: CASSFSEKLFF.

The rearrangement joins TRBV15 to TRBJ2-3; 8 bases match TRBD2. From germline, CDR1 is LNHNV and CDR2 YYDKDF (reference sequence). V trimming: 5 bases; J trimming: 4 bases; junction bases outside the gene matches: 5. The CDR3 length is 14 residues. CDR3 nucleotide sequence: TGTGCCACCAGCCCCCGACTAGCGCCAGATACGCAGTATTTT. Amino acid sequence: CATSPRLAPDTQYF. Full variable domain (missing parts from reference TRBV15 and TRBJ2-3): DAMVIQNPRYQVTQFGKPVTLSCSQTLNHNVMYWYQQKSSQAPKLLFHYYDKDFNNEADTPDNFQSRRPNTSFCFLDIRSPGLGDTAMYLCATSPRLAPDTQYFGPGTRLTVL.

The chain couples TRBV2 to TRBJ2-5; D call uncertain. V was pared by 4 bases and J by 1 base, with 10 bases between. The germline CDR1 and CDR2 sequences are SNHLY and FYNNEI. This CDR3 spans 14 amino acids. The CDR3 sequence is CASSAGRTQETQYF. The CDR3 DNA follows: TGTGCCAGCAGTGCCGGCAGGACCCAAGAGACCCAGTACTTC.

This clonotype was seen ten or more times. The chain joins TRBV27 to TRBJ1-2, with unresolved D. This CDR3 comprises 16 residues. The germline gives CDR1 MNHEY, CDR2 SMNVEV (reference sequence). V gave up 5 bases and J gave up 3 bases, with 19 bases separating them. Here the CDR3 DNA reads TGTGCCAGCAGTCTAGTGGCCCCCCGCGGGGACTATGGCTACACCTTC. It codes for CASSLVAPRGDYGYTF.